The 7 T cell receptor beta chains presented below share a single source sample, sequenced in a study of immune characterization of retroperitoneal liposarcoma (dated by TCRdb to about 2019). Library method: PCR. The reads were generated on a NextSeq 500. TCRdb reprocessed the public reads (quality trimming at Q25 with fastp, clone calling with MiXCR) and kept in-frame beta chains. Rows with a matching CDR3 protein are joined into one entry that keeps the most common DNA and genes. This sample comprises some 10,000 distinct CDR3 sequences, 25% to 30% of them detected only once. Jointly, the top ten make up less than 9.5% of the sample. Specimen: tumor tissue. The receptors shown here come from a female donor with retroperitoneal liposarcoma.

The V call is TRBV11-1, the J call TRBJ2-3; 11 nucleotides line up with TRBD2. With 5 bases clipped from V and 2 bases from J, the junction kept 9 bases outside the gene matches. Germline assignment: CDR1 SGHAT and CDR2 FQDESV (reference sequence). CDR3 length equals 17 residues. CDR3 nucleotide sequence: TGTGCCAGCAGCGACGCCAATAGCGGGAGGGACACAGATACGCAGTATTTT. Its protein product is CASSDANSGRDTDTQYF.

In this sample, this clonotype turned up a few times. The chain couples TRBV7-9 to TRBJ1-2, with D possibly being TRBD1 (5 bases). Germline-derived CDR1 and CDR2 are SEHNR and FQNEAQ (reference sequence). This CDR3 has 14 residues. Trimming stripped 3 bases from V and 0 bases from J, with 8 bases between. The CDR3: CASSFRGTNYGYTF. CDR3 DNA sequence: TGTGCCAGCAGCTTCCGGGGGACTAACTATGGCTACACCTTC.

This clonotype has only a few counts. The chain recombines TRBV12-5 with TRBJ1-1; D perhaps matches TRBD1 (5 bases). CDR3 length: 14 amino acids. V was cut by 7 bases and J by 1 base, with 13 bases left in between. Germline CDR1 LGHNT, CDR2 FRNRAP. The CDR3 loop reads CASALGTANTEAFF. For the CDR3, the DNA is TGTGCTAGTGCCCTAGGGACGGCGAACACTGAAGCTTTCTTT.

The chain carries TRBV12-3 or TRBV12-4 and TRBJ2-5; 7 positions agree with TRBD2. The CDR3 consists of 11 residues. The V segment lost 3 bases and the J segment 9 bases; nucleotides outside the gene matches: 1. CDR3 sequence: CASSLGGAQYF. The CDR3 nucleotides are TGTGCCAGCAGTTTGGGGGGGGCCCAGTACTTC.

V is TRBV7-8 and J is TRBJ2-2; D is perhaps TRBD2 (5 bases). This CDR3 spans 18 amino acids. Looked up from germline, CDR1 is SGHVS and CDR2 is FQNEAQ. Trimming pared 1 base from V and 0 bases from J, leaving 15 bases between. The DNA for the CDR3 is TGTGCCAGCAGCTTAGTAACTCGGGGTAGGGCGAACACCGGGGAGCTGTTTTTT. Its translation is CASSLVTRGRANTGELFF. Full variable domain (remainder filled in from reference TRBV7-8 and TRBJ2-2): GAGVSQSPRYKVAKRGQDVALRCDPISGHVSLFWYQQALGQGPEFLTYFQNEAQLDKSGLPSDRFFAERPEGSVSTLKIQRTQQEDSAVYLCASSLVTRGRANTGELFFGEGSRLTVL.

This clonotype occurred a few times. The V call is TRBV6-2 or TRBV6-3, the J call TRBJ2-3; the D is unclear. V shed 8 bases and J shed 5 bases, with 11 bases lying between them. CDR1 is MNHEY, CDR2 SVGEGT, per germline. This CDR3 comprises 12 residues. In DNA, the CDR3 is TGTGCCAGCTCTCCCTCGATAGATACGCAGTATTTT. Translated, it gives CASSPSIDTQYF.

The chain joins TRBV10-3 to TRBJ2-1, with D unresolved. The J call may not be correct, given that the DNA end is closer to TRBJ2-7. The CDR3 is 15 amino acids. Germline V gives CDR1 ENHRY, CDR2 SYGVKD. CDR3 nucleotide sequence: TGTGCCATCAGTGAGTTGTGGTCGAGCTCCTACGAGCAGTACTTC. It specifies CAISELWSSSYEQYF.